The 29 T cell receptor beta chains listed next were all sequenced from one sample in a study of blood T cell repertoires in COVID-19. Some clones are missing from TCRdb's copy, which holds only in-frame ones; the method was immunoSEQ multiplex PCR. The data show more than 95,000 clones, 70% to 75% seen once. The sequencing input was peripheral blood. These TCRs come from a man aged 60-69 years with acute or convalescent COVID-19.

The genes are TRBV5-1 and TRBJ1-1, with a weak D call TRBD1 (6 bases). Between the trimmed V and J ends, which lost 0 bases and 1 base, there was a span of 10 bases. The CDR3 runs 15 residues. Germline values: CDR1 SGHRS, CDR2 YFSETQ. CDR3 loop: CASSLAGARNTEAFF. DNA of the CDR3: TGCGCCAGCAGCTTGGCAGGGGCGAGGAACACTGAAGCTTTCTTT.

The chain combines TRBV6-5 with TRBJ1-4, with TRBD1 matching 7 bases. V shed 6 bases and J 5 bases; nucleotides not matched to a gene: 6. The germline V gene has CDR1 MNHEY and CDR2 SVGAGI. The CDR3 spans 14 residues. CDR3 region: CASSQQGWNEKLFF. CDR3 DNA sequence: TGTGCCAGCAGCCAACAGGGGTGGAATGAAAAACTGTTTTTT.

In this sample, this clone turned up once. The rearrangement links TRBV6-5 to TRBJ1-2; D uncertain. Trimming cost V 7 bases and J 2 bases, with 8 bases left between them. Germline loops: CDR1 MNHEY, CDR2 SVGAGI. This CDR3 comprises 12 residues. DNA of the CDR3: TGTGCCAGCAACACAGAGAACTATGGCTACACCTTC. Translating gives CASNTENYGYTF.

CDR3 protein: CASSGRTTGTSNEQFF. The DNA for the CDR3 is TGTGCCAGCAGCGGGCGAACAACCGGGACTTCCAATGAGCAGTTCTTC. The chain carries TRBV4-2 and TRBJ2-1; D possibly corresponds to TRBD2 (6 bases). Trimming took 5 bases from V and 6 from J, leaving 20 bases between them. The CDR3 has 16 residues. Germline-derived CDR1 and CDR2 are LGHNA and YNFKEQ.

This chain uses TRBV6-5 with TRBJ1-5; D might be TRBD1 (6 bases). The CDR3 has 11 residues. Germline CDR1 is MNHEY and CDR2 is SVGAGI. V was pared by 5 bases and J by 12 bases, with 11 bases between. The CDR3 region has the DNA TGTGCCAGCAGTACGGGGGGGCGCCAGCATTTT. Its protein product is CASSTGGRQHF.

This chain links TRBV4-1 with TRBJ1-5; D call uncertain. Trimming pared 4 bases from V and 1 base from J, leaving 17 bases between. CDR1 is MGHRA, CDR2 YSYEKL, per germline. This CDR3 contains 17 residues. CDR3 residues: CASSRIYSPGSNQPQHF. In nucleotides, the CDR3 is TGCGCCAGCAGCCGAATTTATAGTCCGGGGAGCAATCAGCCCCAGCATTTT.

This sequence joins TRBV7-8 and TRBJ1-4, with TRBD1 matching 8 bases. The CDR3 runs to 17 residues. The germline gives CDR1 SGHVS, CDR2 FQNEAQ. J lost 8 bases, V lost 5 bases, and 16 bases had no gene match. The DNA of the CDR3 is TGTGCCAGCAGCACAGGGGGACACAACGAGGTATTGGAAAAACTGTTTTTT. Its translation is CASSTGGHNEVLEKLFF.

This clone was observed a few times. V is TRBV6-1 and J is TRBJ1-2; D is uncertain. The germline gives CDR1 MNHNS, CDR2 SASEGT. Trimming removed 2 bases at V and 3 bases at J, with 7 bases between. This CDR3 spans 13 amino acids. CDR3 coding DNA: TGTGCCAGCAGTGAAACGGTAGACTATGGCTACACCTTC. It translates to CASSETVDYGYTF.

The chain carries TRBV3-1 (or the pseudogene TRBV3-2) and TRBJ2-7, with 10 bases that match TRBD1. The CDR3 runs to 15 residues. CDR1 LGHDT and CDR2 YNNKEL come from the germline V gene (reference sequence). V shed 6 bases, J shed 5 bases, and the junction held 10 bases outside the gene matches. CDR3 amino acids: CASRLWGQGYDEQYF. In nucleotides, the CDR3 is TGTGCCAGCAGACTTTGGGGACAGGGGTATGACGAGCAGTACTTC.

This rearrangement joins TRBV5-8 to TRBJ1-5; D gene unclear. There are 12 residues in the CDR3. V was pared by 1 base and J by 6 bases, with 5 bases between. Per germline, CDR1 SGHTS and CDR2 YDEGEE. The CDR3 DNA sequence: TGTGCCAGCAGCTTGCGGGGTCAGCCCCAGCATTTT. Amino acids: CASSLRGQPQHF.

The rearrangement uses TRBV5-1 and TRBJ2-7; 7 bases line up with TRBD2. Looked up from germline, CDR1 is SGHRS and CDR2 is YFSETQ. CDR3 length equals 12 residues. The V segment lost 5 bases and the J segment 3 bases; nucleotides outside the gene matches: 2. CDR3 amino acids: CASRGEGYEQYF. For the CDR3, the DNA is TGCGCCAGCAGGGGGGAGGGCTACGAGCAGTACTTC. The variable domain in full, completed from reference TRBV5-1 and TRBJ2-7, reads KAGVTQTPRYLIKTRGQQVTLSCSPISGHRSVSWYQQTPGQGLQFLFEYFSETQRNKGNFPGRFSGRQFSNSRSEMNVSTLELGDSALYLCASRGEGYEQYFGPGTRLTVT.

CDR3 sequence (DNA): TGCGCCAGCAGCCTAGGGGCTTCCGCTAGCAATCAGCCCCAGCATTTT. This sequence encodes CASSLGASASNQPQHF. The chain has TRBV5-1 and TRBJ1-5, with D perhaps TRBD1 (5 bases). The CDR3 has 16 amino acids. CDR1 is SGHRS, CDR2 YFSETQ, per germline. Trimming left V 4 bases short and J 0 bases short, with 14 bases between.

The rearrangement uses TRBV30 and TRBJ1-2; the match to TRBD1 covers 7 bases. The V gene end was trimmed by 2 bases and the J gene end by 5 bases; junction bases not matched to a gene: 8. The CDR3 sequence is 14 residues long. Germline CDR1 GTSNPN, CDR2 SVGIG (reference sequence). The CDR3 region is CAWSKGTADYGYTF. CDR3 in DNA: TGTGCCTGGAGTAAGGGGACAGCGGATTATGGCTACACCTTC. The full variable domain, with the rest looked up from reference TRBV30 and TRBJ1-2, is SQTIHQWPATLVQPVGSPLSLECTVEGTSNPNLYWYRQAAGRGLQLLFYSVGIGQISSEVPQNLSASRPQDRQFILSSKKLLLSDSGFYLCAWSKGTADYGYTFGSGTRLTVV.

CDR3 DNA sequence: TGCGCCAGCAGCTTGGCCCCTAGCGGGGGGACAGATACGCAGTATTTT. This encodes CASSLAPSGGTDTQYF. V and J are TRBV5-1 and TRBJ2-3; TRBD2 agrees at 11 bases. This CDR3 comprises 16 residues. CDR1 and CDR2 from the germline V gene are SGHRS and YFSETQ. The V gene end was trimmed by 0 bases and the J gene end by 3 bases; junction bases not matched to a gene: 3.

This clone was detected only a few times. The CDR3 spells CASSLSRSNQPQHF. Written as DNA, the CDR3 is TGTGCCAGCAGTTTATCGCGCAGCAATCAGCCCCAGCATTTT. This chain connects TRBV27 to TRBJ1-5; no firm D call. The germline gives CDR1 MNHEY, CDR2 SMNVEV (reference sequence). The CDR3 length is 14 residues. Trimming removed 0 bases at V and 1 base at J, with 4 bases between.

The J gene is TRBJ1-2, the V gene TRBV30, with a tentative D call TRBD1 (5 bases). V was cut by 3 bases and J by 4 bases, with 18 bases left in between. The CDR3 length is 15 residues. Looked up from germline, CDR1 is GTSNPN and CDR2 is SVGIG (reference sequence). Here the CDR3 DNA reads TGTGCCTGGAGGTCCGAGGAGGGTGGGGCCTATGGCTACACCTTC. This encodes CAWRSEEGGAYGYTF.

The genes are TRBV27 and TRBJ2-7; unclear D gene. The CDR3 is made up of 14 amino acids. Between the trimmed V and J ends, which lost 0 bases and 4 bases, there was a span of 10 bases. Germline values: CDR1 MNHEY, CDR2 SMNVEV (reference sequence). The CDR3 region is CASSLSFRRYEQYF. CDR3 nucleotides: TGTGCCAGCAGTTTATCGTTTAGGCGGTACGAGCAGTACTTC.

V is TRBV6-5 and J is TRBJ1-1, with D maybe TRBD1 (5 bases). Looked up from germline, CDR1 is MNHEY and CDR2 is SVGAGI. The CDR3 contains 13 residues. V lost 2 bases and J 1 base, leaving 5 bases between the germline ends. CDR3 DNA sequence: TGTGCCAGCAGTTACAGGGGGAACACTGAAGCTTTCTTT. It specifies CASSYRGNTEAFF.

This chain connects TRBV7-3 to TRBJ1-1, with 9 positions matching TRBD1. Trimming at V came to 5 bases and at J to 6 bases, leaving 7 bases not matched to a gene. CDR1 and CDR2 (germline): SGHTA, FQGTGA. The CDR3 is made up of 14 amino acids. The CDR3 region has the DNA TGTGCCAGCAGCCCCAACAGGGGGCAGGCTGAAGCTTTCTTT. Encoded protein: CASSPNRGQAEAFF.

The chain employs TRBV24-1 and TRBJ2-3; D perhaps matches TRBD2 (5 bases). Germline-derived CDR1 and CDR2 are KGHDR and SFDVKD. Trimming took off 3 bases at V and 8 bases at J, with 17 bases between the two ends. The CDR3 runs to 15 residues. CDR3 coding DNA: TGTGCCACCAGTGATAGGACTCCTCACGGCGCTACGCAGTATTTT. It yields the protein CATSDRTPHGATQYF.

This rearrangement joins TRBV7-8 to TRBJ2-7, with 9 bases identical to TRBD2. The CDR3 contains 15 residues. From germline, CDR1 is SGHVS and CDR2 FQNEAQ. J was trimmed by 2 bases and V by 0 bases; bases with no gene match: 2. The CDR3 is CASSLAVAGAYEQYF. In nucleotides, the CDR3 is TGTGCCAGCAGCTTAGCGGTAGCGGGGGCCTACGAGCAGTACTTC.

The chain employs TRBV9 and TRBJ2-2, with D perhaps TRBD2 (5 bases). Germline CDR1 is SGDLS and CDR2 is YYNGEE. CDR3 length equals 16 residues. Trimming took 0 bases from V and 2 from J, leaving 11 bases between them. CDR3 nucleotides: TGTGCCAGCAGCGTAGATTCGGACTTCAACACCGGGGAGCTGTTTTTT. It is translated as CASSVDSDFNTGELFF.

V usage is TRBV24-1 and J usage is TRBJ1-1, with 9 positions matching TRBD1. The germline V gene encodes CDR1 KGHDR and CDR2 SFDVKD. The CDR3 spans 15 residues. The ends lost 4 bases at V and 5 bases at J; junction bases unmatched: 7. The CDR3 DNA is TGTGCCACCAGTGAGACCGGGACAGGGAGGACTGAAGCTTTCTTT. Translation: CATSETGTGRTEAFF.

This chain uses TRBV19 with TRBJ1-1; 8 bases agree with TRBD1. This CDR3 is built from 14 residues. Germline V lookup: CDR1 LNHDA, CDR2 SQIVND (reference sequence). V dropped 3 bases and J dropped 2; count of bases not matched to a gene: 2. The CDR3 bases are TGTGCCAGTAGTATGGACAGGGAAAACACTGAAGCTTTCTTT. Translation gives CASSMDRENTEAFF.

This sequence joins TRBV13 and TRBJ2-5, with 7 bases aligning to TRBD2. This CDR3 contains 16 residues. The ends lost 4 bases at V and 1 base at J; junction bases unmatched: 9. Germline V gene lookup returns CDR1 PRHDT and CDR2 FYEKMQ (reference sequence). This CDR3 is CASSSGTSGAQETQYF. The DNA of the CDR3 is TGTGCCAGCAGCTCCGGGACCAGCGGGGCCCAAGAGACCCAGTACTTC. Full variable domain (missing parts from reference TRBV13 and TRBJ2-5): AAGVIQSPRHLIKEKRETATLKCYPIPRHDTVYWYQQGPGQDPQFLISFYEKMQSDKGSIPDRFSAQQFSDYHSELNMSSLELGDSALYFCASSSGTSGAQETQYFGPGTRLLVL.

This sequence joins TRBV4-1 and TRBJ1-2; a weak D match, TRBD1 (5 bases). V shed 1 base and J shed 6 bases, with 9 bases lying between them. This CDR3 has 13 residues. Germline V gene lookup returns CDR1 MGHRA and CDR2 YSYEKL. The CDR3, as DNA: TGCGCCAGCAGCCAAGCGCAGGGTAATGGCTACACCTTC. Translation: CASSQAQGNGYTF.

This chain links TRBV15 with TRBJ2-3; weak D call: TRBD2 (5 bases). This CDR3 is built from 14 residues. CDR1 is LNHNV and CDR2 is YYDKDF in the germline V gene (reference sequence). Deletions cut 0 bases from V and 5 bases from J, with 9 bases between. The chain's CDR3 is CATSRDPGIDTQYF. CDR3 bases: TGTGCCACCAGCAGAGATCCGGGAATAGATACGCAGTATTTT. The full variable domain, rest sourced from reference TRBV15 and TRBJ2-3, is DAMVIQNPRYQVTQFGKPVTLSCSQTLNHNVMYWYQQKSSQAPKLLFHYYDKDFNNEADTPDNFQSRRPNTSFCFLDIRSPGLGDTAMYLCATSRDPGIDTQYFGPGTRLTVL.

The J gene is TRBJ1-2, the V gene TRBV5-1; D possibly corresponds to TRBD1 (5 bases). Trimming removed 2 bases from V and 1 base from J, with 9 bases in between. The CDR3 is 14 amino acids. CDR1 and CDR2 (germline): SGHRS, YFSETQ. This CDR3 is CASSFAGNNYGYTF. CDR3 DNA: TGCGCCAGCAGCTTTGCAGGGAATAACTATGGCTACACCTTC.

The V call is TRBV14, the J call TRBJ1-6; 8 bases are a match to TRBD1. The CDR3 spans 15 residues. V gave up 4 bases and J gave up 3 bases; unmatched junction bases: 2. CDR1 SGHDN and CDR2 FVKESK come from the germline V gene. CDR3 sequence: CASSLGQGYNSPLHF. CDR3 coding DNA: TGTGCCAGCAGCCTCGGACAGGGCTATAATTCACCCCTCCACTTT.